Following are 27 T cell receptor beta chains from one sample sequenced in a study of T-cell memory formation after mild COVID-19. TCRdb recomputed calls from the 5' RACE reads with MiXCR, one row per CDR3 protein. This sample carries some 160,000 distinct CDR3 sequences, over 10% of them seen once, and the ten largest clones take 2.5% to 3.5%. Sequences were obtained from PBMCs or a T cell subset sorted from them (not recorded which). These TCRs come from a man between 18 and 35 years old who had mild COVID-19 (a few samples of this study predate the infection). Cell type and time point are not known.

This clonotype was seen more than once but under ten times. CDR3 protein: CASRTGGPSTDTQYF. In DNA, the CDR3 is TGTGCCAGCAGAACGGGGGGACCAAGCACAGATACGCAGTATTTT. The V and J genes are TRBV28 and TRBJ2-3; 7 positions agree with TRBD2. The germline CDR1 and CDR2 sequences are MDHEN and SYDVKM. This CDR3 spans 15 amino acids. The junction had 6 bases not matched to a gene; V was cut back by 6 bases and J by 0 bases.

The table lists this clonotype with a few counts. The chain combines TRBV10-3 with TRBJ2-5; D gene unclear. The CDR3 loop spans 11 amino acids. The germline CDR1 and CDR2 sequences are ENHRY and SYGVKD. The germline V and J ends were trimmed by 5 bases and 4 bases, with 5 bases remaining between them. CDR3 residues: CAISRGETQYF. Written as DNA, the CDR3 is TGTGCCATCAGTAGAGGAGAGACCCAGTACTTC.

The J gene is TRBJ1-5, the V gene TRBV7-8; perhaps TRBD1 as D (6 bases). Germline V CDR1 and CDR2: SGHVS, FQNEAQ. With 5 bases removed from V and 5 bases from J, the gap between germline ends came to 19 bases. The CDR3 has 16 amino acids. The CDR3 DNA reads as TGTGCCAGCAGCCGCGACAGGCAAGGGGGTCATCAGCCCCAGCATTTT. It yields the protein CASSRDRQGGHQPQHF. Looking up the rest from reference TRBV7-8 and TRBJ1-5 gives the full variable domain: GAGVSQSPRYKVAKRGQDVALRCDPISGHVSLFWYQQALGQGPEFLTYFQNEAQLDKSGLPSDRFFAERPEGSVSTLKIQRTQQEDSAVYLCASSRDRQGGHQPQHFGDGTRLSIL.

The rearrangement links TRBV7-3 to TRBJ2-4, with D perhaps TRBD2 (6 bases). The CDR3 length is 14 residues. Trimming took off 4 bases at V and 6 bases at J, with 13 bases between the two ends. CDR1 is SGHTA, CDR2 FQGTGA, per germline. The CDR3 region has the DNA TGTGCCAGCAGCTCGGGACTGGTGGGAAACATTCAGTACTTC. It codes for CASSSGLVGNIQYF.

This clonotype came up many times. J is TRBJ2-5 and V is TRBV5-1, with 13 nucleotides matching TRBD2. V lost 3 bases to trimming and J lost 2 bases; unmatched junction nucleotides: 7. Germline V lookup: CDR1 SGHRS, CDR2 YFSETQ. The CDR3 is 17 residues long. In nucleotides, the CDR3 is TGCGCCAGCAGCTCAGCCGCGACTAGCGGGGGGCAAGAGACCCAGTACTTC. Translating gives CASSSAATSGGQETQYF.

This clonotype was seen a handful of times. This sequence joins TRBV10-3 and TRBJ1-1; D may be TRBD1 (6 bases). The V gene lost 8 bases and the J gene lost 8 bases, with 15 bases spanning the gap. Germline CDR1 is ENHRY and CDR2 is SYGVKD. The CDR3 consists of 12 residues. CDR3 sequence (DNA): TGTGCCATCGGGAGTGGGGGCATCGAAGCTTTCTTT. This sequence encodes CAIGSGGIEAFF.

This clonotype was counted a few times. This chain joins TRBV4-1 and TRBJ1-5; D gene ambiguous. The ends were cut back, 3 bases at V and 0 bases at J, with 21 bases in the middle. This CDR3 has 19 residues. Germline V lookup: CDR1 MGHRA, CDR2 YSYEKL. In DNA form, the CDR3 reads TGCGCCAGCAGCCACGACACTTATCTTCGAAACTATAGCAATCAGCCCCAGCATTTT. It encodes CASSHDTYLRNYSNQPQHF.

The gene calls are TRBV9 and TRBJ1-1; D is undetermined. Germline V gives CDR1 SGDLS, CDR2 YYNGEE. There are 13 residues in the CDR3. V was shortened by 3 bases and J by 3 bases, with 9 bases between the two germline ends. In DNA form, the CDR3 reads TGTGCCAGCAGCGAGGGCACCCACACTGAAGCTTTCTTT. This translates into CASSEGTHTEAFF.

V and J are TRBV25-1 and TRBJ2-1; D perhaps matches TRBD2 (6 bases). The CDR3 runs to 16 residues. Germline CDR1 and CDR2: MGHDK and SYGVNS. The V end lost 2 bases, the J end lost 3 bases, and 14 bases lay between the germline ends. CDR3 sequence: CASSERLAEGYNEQFF. CDR3 DNA: TGTGCCAGCAGTGAAAGGTTAGCGGAGGGCTACAATGAGCAGTTCTTC.

This clonotype was found many times. CDR3 nucleotides: TGTGCCAGCAGGCCGCGAGCCGGGACAGTTTCCTACGAGCAGTACTTC. Amino acid sequence: CASRPRAGTVSYEQYF. The genes are TRBV6-5 and TRBJ2-7; 7 nucleotides agree with TRBD1. The CDR3 is made up of 16 amino acids. Unmatched junction bases numbered 12, after V lost 6 bases and J lost 1 base. CDR1 is MNHEY, CDR2 SVGAGI, per germline.

This clonotype was found many times. V gene TRBV5-1 combines with J gene TRBJ2-3; TRBD1 aligns across 9 bases. The germline V gene encodes CDR1 SGHRS and CDR2 YFSETQ. With V trimmed by 4 bases and J by 4 bases, 4 bases remained unmatched. The CDR3 has 14 amino acids. DNA of the CDR3: TGCGCCAGCAGCCCGGGGACAGGGTCAGATACGCAGTATTTT. It translates to CASSPGTGSDTQYF.

This clonotype came up a few times. The rearrangement joins TRBV9 to TRBJ1-2; no definite D call. The CDR3 is 16 residues long. V dropped 2 bases and J dropped 1 base, with 15 bases sitting between them. Looked up from germline, CDR1 is SGDLS and CDR2 is YYNGEE. CDR3 amino acids: CASSVSPQAFNYGYTF. The CDR3 DNA follows: TGTGCCAGCAGCGTTTCCCCGCAGGCTTTTAACTATGGCTACACCTTC.

This clonotype was detected a few times. The chain couples TRBV12-3 or TRBV12-4 to TRBJ1-1, with D possibly matching TRBD1 (6 bases). CDR3 length: 16 residues. V was clipped by 5 bases and J by 5 bases, with 21 bases between them. The CDR3, as DNA: TGTGCCAGCAGTCTCATCAGGGGCGGAGGTGTGACTGAAGCTTTCTTT. Protein product: CASSLIRGGGVTEAFF.

This clonotype appeared a few times. Germline and junction disagree at one end, which may indicate a read error. The gene calls are TRBV12-3 or TRBV12-4 and TRBJ1-4, with D possibly being TRBD1 (5 bases). The CDR3 extends over 15 amino acids. CDR3 bases: TGTGCCTGCAGCTGGCGGGACCCGGGGGGGGAAAAACTGTTTTTT. It encodes CACSWRDPGGEKLFF.

This clonotype was observed many times. The DNA of the CDR3 is TGTGCCAGCAGCTTAACGCCTGGACTAGCGGGCGTCCCAGGGCAGCAGTACTTC. Its protein product is CASSLTPGLAGVPGQQYF. V usage is TRBV7-2 and J usage is TRBJ2-7; TRBD2 agrees at 11 bases. CDR3 length: 18 amino acids. V dropped 2 bases and J dropped 8; count of bases not matched to a gene: 17. From germline, CDR1 is SGHTA and CDR2 FQGNSA. The whole variable domain, filled in from reference TRBV7-2 and TRBJ2-7, reads GAGVSQSPSNKVTEKGKDVELRCDPISGHTALYWYRQSLGQGLEFLIYFQGNSAPDKSGLPSDRFSAERTGGSVSTLTIQRTQQEDSAVYLCASSLTPGLAGVPGQQYFGPGTRLTVT.

CDR3 residues: CASSSTGGYEKLFF. CDR3 coding DNA: TGTGCCAGCAGTTCAACAGGGGGCTATGAAAAACTGTTTTTT. The chain recombines TRBV6-5 with TRBJ1-4; TRBD1 agrees at 9 bases. The CDR3 length is 14 residues. Losses at the gene ends were 4 bases for V and 6 bases for J; bases not matched to a gene: 3. CDR1 is MNHEY, CDR2 SVGAGI, per germline.

The chain recombines TRBV12-3 or TRBV12-4 with TRBJ2-1; D assignment may be TRBD1 or TRBD2 (5 bases each). Trimming removed 6 bases at V and 15 bases at J, with 18 bases between. The CDR3 contains 12 residues. This CDR3 is CASSRDLGDPFF. CDR3 sequence (DNA): TGTGCCAGCAGCCGTGATCTCGGGGACCCGTTCTTC.

This clonotype was observed a few times. This chain joins TRBV30 and TRBJ2-7, with D possibly being TRBD1 (5 bases). Trimming took off 0 bases at V and 5 bases at J, with 11 bases between the two ends. Germline V gene data show CDR1 as GTSNPN and CDR2 as SVGIG (reference sequence). The CDR3 has 13 residues. CDR3 protein: CAWSVGGADEQYF. The CDR3 nucleotides read TGTGCCTGGAGTGTAGGTGGGGCCGACGAGCAGTACTTC. Supplemented by reference TRBV30 and TRBJ2-7, the full variable domain reads SQTIHQWPATLVQPVGSPLSLECTVEGTSNPNLYWYRQAAGRGLQLLFYSVGIGQISSEVPQNLSASRPQDRQFILSSKKLLLSDSGFYLCAWSVGGADEQYFGPGTRLTVT.

This clonotype was found a few times. The CDR3 nucleotides read TGTGCCAGCAGCCCAGGAACGAACACTGAAGCTTTCTTT. Its translation is CASSPGTNTEAFF. The chain couples TRBV7-2 to TRBJ1-1; D is unclear. Germline-derived CDR1 and CDR2 are SGHTA and FQGNSA. This CDR3 has 13 residues. V gave up 5 bases and J gave up 1 base, with 8 bases separating them.

This clonotype was detected a few times. The V gene is TRBV4-1, the J gene TRBJ2-3, with 12 bases identical to TRBD2. The CDR3 extends over 18 amino acids. Germline V gene sequence: CDR1 MGHRA, CDR2 YSYEKL. V shed 0 bases and J 3 bases; nucleotides not matched to a gene: 7. The CDR3 here is CASSQETSGGIKTDTQYF. CDR3 DNA sequence: TGCGCCAGCAGCCAAGAAACTAGCGGGGGGATAAAGACAGATACGCAGTATTTT.

This clonotype turned up a few times. This chain connects TRBV5-6 to TRBJ1-2, with 8 bases lining up with TRBD1. V lost 4 bases to trimming and J lost 5 bases; unmatched junction nucleotides: 10. The CDR3 is 15 residues long. The germline V gene encodes CDR1 SGHDT and CDR2 YYEEEE. The CDR3 loop is CASSLQQGGRYGYTF. As DNA, the CDR3 is TGTGCCAGCAGCCTACAACAGGGGGGAAGATATGGCTACACCTTC.

This sequence joins TRBV20-1 and TRBJ2-1; D may be TRBD1 or TRBD2 (6 bases each). Germline lookup yields CDR1 DFQATT and CDR2 SNEGSKA (reference sequence). The CDR3 length is 11 residues. The CDR3 is CTRLGGGEQFF. The CDR3 DNA reads as TGCACCCGGTTGGGGGGCGGTGAGCAGTTCTTC.

V and J are TRBV28 and TRBJ1-1; 8 positions agree with TRBD1. J gave up 1 base and V 6 bases, and 4 bases lay outside the gene matches. This CDR3 region has 14 residues. From germline, CDR1 is MDHEN and CDR2 SYDVKM. CDR3 DNA: TGTGCCAGCAGACCAGGGGGCCCGAACACTGAAGCTTTCTTT. Residues: CASRPGGPNTEAFF.

This sequence joins TRBV7-2 and TRBJ1-1; TRBD1 aligns across 7 bases. This CDR3 comprises 15 residues. V shed 5 bases, J shed 4 bases, and the junction held 10 bases outside the gene matches. Germline V gives CDR1 SGHTA, CDR2 FQGNSA. The CDR3 loop is CASSPDRVTTTEAFF. The CDR3 DNA sequence: TGTGCCAGCAGCCCAGACAGGGTAACGACCACTGAAGCTTTCTTT.

This clonotype was detected a few times. V is TRBV3-1 and J is TRBJ2-5, with 12 bases fitting TRBD2. Germline assignment: CDR1 LGHDT and CDR2 YNNKEL (reference sequence). This CDR3 comprises 18 residues. V was pared by 1 base and J by 1 base, with 7 bases of the junction left unmatched. CDR3 amino acids: CASSQVLAGGPVQETQYF. The CDR3 nucleotides are TGTGCCAGCAGCCAAGTCCTAGCGGGGGGGCCAGTCCAAGAGACCCAGTACTTC.

The chain combines TRBV5-4 with TRBJ1-5; maybe TRBD1 (5 bases). CDR1 is SGHNT and CDR2 is YYREEE in the germline V gene (reference sequence). CDR3 length equals 14 residues. V lost 3 bases and J 7 bases, leaving 14 bases between the germline ends. The CDR3 DNA is TGTGCCAGCAGCTCGGGGGGGGGAGGACAGCCCCAGCATTTT. Its protein is CASSSGGGGQPQHF.

This clonotype was seen only a few times. The chain employs TRBV6-5 and TRBJ2-2; D gene unclear. Germline loops: CDR1 MNHEY, CDR2 SVGAGI. V gave up 5 bases and J gave up 4 bases, with 17 bases separating them. The CDR3 has 16 amino acids. The CDR3 sequence is CASSLIGRKRTGELFF. The DNA of the CDR3 is TGTGCCAGCAGTCTCATCGGACGGAAGCGCACCGGGGAGCTGTTTTTT.